The 5 T cell receptor beta chains in this list originate from one sample, sequenced in a study of blood T cell repertoires in COVID-19 (dated by TCRdb to 2018 to 2020). Library preparation employed the immunoSEQ multiplex PCR assay. The source is immuneACCESS, and TCRdb retained only in-frame sequences with V and J called. Part of the clones is not carried over; for the studies checked, unresolved V genes explain less than half of this, and the remainder is unexplained. For this sample the table gives hundreds of thousands of clones, of which 84% were detected only once. 5.5% to 7.5% of the sample is taken by the ten largest. The sample was PBMCs or T cells enriched from blood (not recorded which). Source of these receptors: a middle-aged woman who had recovered from COVID-19.

This clone was detected a few times. The CDR3 sequence is CASSVAVGSVSQETQYF. The CDR3, as DNA: TGTGCCAGCAGCGTAGCTGTGGGGAGTGTATCCCAAGAGACCCAGTACTTC. The rearrangement links TRBV9 to TRBJ2-5, with D maybe TRBD2 (5 bases). Trimming took off 0 bases at V and 1 base at J, with 16 bases between the two ends. Germline V gene data show CDR1 as SGDLS and CDR2 as YYNGEE. CDR3 size: 17 residues.

V usage is TRBV28 and J usage is TRBJ1-1, with 12 bases lining up with TRBD1. With 6 bases clipped from V and 8 bases from J, the junction kept 10 bases outside the gene matches. CDR1 MDHEN and CDR2 SYDVKM come from the germline V gene. The CDR3 runs to 15 residues. The CDR3 sequence: CASSFPGTGGREAFF. The DNA for the CDR3 is TGTGCCAGCAGCTTCCCCGGGACAGGGGGCAGGGAAGCTTTCTTT.

V is TRBV7-8 and J is TRBJ1-1; TRBD1 matches at 7 bases. CDR3 length equals 13 residues. Trimming removed 6 bases from V and 3 bases from J; junction bases left unmatched: 4. CDR1 SGHVS and CDR2 FQNEAQ come from the germline V gene. CDR3 DNA: TGTGCCAGCAGAGGGGACAGAGACACTGAAGCTTTCTTT. Protein: CASRGDRDTEAFF.

The genes are TRBV11-2 and TRBJ2-1; unclear D gene. The V end lost 3 bases, the J end lost 6 bases, and 9 bases lay between the germline ends. The germline CDR1 and CDR2 sequences are SGHAT and FQNNGV. The CDR3 is 13 amino acids. CDR3 DNA: TGTGCCAGCAGCTTTATCTATGGCAATGAGCAGTTCTTC. Encoded protein: CASSFIYGNEQFF.

The sample holds a few counts of this clone. This rearrangement joins TRBV27 to TRBJ2-3; TRBD2 matches at 11 bases. Germline assignment: CDR1 MNHEY and CDR2 SMNVEV (reference sequence). V was pared by 5 bases and J by 6 bases, with 7 bases of the junction left unmatched. The CDR3 consists of 15 residues. The CDR3 sequence is CASSMGTSGDDTQYF. In DNA, the CDR3 is TGTGCCAGCAGTATGGGGACTAGCGGAGATGATACGCAGTATTTT.